The 6 T cell receptor beta chains below were found in one sample sequenced in a study of human T cells and chemical hapten exposure. Regarding time point: pre-sensitization, week 0. Documented treatment: therapeutic diphenylcyclopropenone sensitization with weekly scalp DPC. TCRdb reprocessed the RACE reads via MiXCR and lists one record per CDR3 protein. The sample includes a few hundred thousand distinct CDR3 sequences, around 5.5% of them seen just once. The material sequenced was whole blood, taken in connection with sensitization to the hapten diphenylcyclopropenone (DPC). The receptors here all came from a woman younger than 30 with alopecia areata. Some clones in this sample may be carry-over from other donors' samples.

This clonotype was seen a single time. Just one base apart from a much larger clone, this may be a read error. The chain has TRBV3-1 and TRBJ2-5; a weak D match, TRBD1 (5 bases). Germline V gives CDR1 LGHDT, CDR2 YNNKEL (reference sequence). This CDR3 comprises 16 residues. CDR3 coding DNA: TGTGCCAGCGGCCAGATAAAGACAGACCTACAAGTGACCCAGTACTTC. Its protein is CASGQIKTDLQVTQYF.

This clonotype turned up a few times. The chain joins TRBV5-1 to TRBJ1-1; D call uncertain. CDR3 length: 16 residues. Germline-derived CDR1 and CDR2 are SGHRS and YFSETQ. Trimming left V 2 bases short and J 0 bases short, with 14 bases between. The CDR3 sequence is CASSFTKSPMNTEAFF. In nucleotides, the CDR3 is TGCGCCAGCAGCTTTACGAAAAGCCCCATGAACACTGAAGCTTTCTTT.

This clonotype rates as medium-sized. This chain uses TRBV15 with TRBJ2-1; D gene ambiguous. Germline assignment: CDR1 LNHNV and CDR2 YYDKDF (reference sequence). The CDR3 is 13 residues long. The ends were cut back, 0 bases at V and 6 bases at J, with 6 bases in the middle. CDR3 coding DNA: TGTGCCACCAGCAGAGATACGAGCAATGAGCAGTTCTTC. Translated, it gives CATSRDTSNEQFF. The entire variable domain, with the rest obtained from reference TRBV15 and TRBJ2-1, is as follows: DAMVIQNPRYQVTQFGKPVTLSCSQTLNHNVMYWYQQKSSQAPKLLFHYYDKDFNNEADTPDNFQSRRPNTSFCFLDIRSPGLGDTAMYLCATSRDTSNEQFFGPGTRLTVL.

At least ten counts were recorded for this clonotype. This sequence joins TRBV29-1 and TRBJ2-2; D is possibly TRBD1 (5 bases). The CDR3 is made up of 14 amino acids. CDR1 and CDR2 from the germline V gene are SQVTM and ANQGSEA. Trimming removed 3 bases at V and 2 bases at J, with 10 bases between. The CDR3 is CSVERQLNTGELFF. The DNA of the CDR3 is TGCAGCGTTGAGAGACAGTTAAACACCGGGGAGCTGTTTTTT.

This clonotype was found many times. V is TRBV4-3 and J is TRBJ2-7; TRBD2 agrees at 9 bases. CDR3 size: 15 residues. Losses at the gene ends were 1 base for V and 5 bases for J; bases not matched to a gene: 6. Germline-derived CDR1 and CDR2 are LGHNA and YSLEER. This chain's CDR3 is CASSQGRRGGNEQYF. Here the CDR3 DNA reads TGCGCCAGCAGCCAAGGGAGGCGGGGGGGCAACGAGCAGTACTTC.

The V call is TRBV7-2, the J call TRBJ2-6; D possibly corresponds to TRBD2 (5 bases). The germline gives CDR1 SGHTA, CDR2 FQGNSA. Trimming pared 5 bases from V and 0 bases from J, leaving 11 bases between. The CDR3 is 16 residues long. The CDR3, as DNA: TGTGCCAGCAGCAGAAACGGGGTCTCTGGGGCCAACGTCCTGACTTTC. It translates to CASSRNGVSGANVLTF.